This T cell receptor beta chain was captured in a study of CD8 T cells in ankylosing spondylitis. 5'-RACE, quantitative and with molecular barcodes, yielded the TCR beta libraries. TCRdb fed the 5' RACE reads into MiXCR, producing one record per CDR3 protein. There are more than 150,000 distinct CDR3 sequences in the sample; about 18% occur only once, and roughly 4% lies in the top ten. The germline gives CDR1 SGHAT, CDR2 FQNNGV. Between the trimmed V and J ends, which lost 3 bases and 4 bases, there was a span of 18 bases. The CDR3 is 17 residues long. Study-wide results and limits: In reactive arthritis synovial fluid and blood, some motif variants had been reported before. The authors reported significant enrichment of disease-linked clones in matched ankylosing spondylitis synovial fluid. It appeared that ankylosing spondylitis blood was characterized by a TCR beta motif of several highly homologous variants.

This clonotype was detected a few times. Its matching antigen is unknown. The receptor's source is a male donor aged 10-35 years with ankylosing spondylitis or in good health (not recorded which). Sequencing was done on a sample of blood, either unsorted or a sorted T cell fraction (not recorded which). The chain uses TRBV11-2 and TRBJ2-2; D possibly corresponds to TRBD2 (7 bases). CDR3 sequence reads: CASSLPLGGRGTGELFF. CDR3 bases: TGTGCCAGCAGCTTGCCGTTGGGGGGGCGAGGCACCGGGGAGCTGTTTTTT.